This TCR beta chain was captured by sequencing in a study of OX40 agonist ivuxolimab in advanced cancers. About the full investigation: The costimulatory receptor OX40 (CD134) was targeted by ivuxolimab, a fully human IgG2 agonistic monoclonal antibody. In the dose-escalation cohort, 75% to 85% of patients were male, and the mean age was 60 years with a range of about 20 to 80. The purpose of peripheral TCRbeta sequencing was to test whether ivuxolimab changed TCR sequence diversity and led to clonal T-cell expansion. Intravenous ivuxolimab was administered to patients every 2 weeks at six dose levels: 0.01, 0.1, 0.3, 1.5, 3 and 10 mg/kg. Prior anti-PD-1, anti-PD-L1 or anti-CTLA-4 therapy was permitted, and roughly two fifths of dose-escalation patients had received checkpoint inhibitors. The paper describes the monotherapy dose-escalation part (N ≈ 52 patients) of the phase I trial of ivuxolimab. Partial responses occurred in three dose-escalation patients, of whom one had hepatocellular carcinoma and two had cutaneous melanoma. Of the 50 to 55 dose-escalation patients, hepatocellular carcinoma was present in approximately 20, melanoma in roughly 15, renal cell carcinoma in 9 and head and neck cancer in 9.

Comments on this clone: Its antigen remains unidentified. No much larger clone exists at a distance of one base, and base qualities are not known.

Results the study describes overall, beyond this receptor: At doses of 0.1 to 3.0 mg/kg, clonal expansion of both CD4+ and CD8+ blood T cells was observed from baseline to week 6. Which antigens the clonally expanded peripheral T cells were specific for was not determined. After ivuxolimab, more expanded clones were found on average in CD8+ T cells than in CD4+ T cells. In the 0.1-3.0 mg/kg groups, partial responders had among the lowest normalized peripheral clonal expansion, particularly in CD8+ T cells. Low levels of normalized T-cell clonal expansion were also seen in some patients who did not respond.

The trial excluded patients who had a history of autoimmune disease or who were on systemic immunosuppression. Peripheral blood for TCR sequencing was collected from all dose cohorts at baseline, on cycle 4 day 1, and on cycle 7 day 1. The samples were drawn from a first-in-human, open-label, multicenter phase I dose-escalation trial of ivuxolimab. Adults with locally advanced or metastatic melanoma, renal cell, hepatocellular, or head and neck squamous cell carcinoma were enrolled in the trial. Before TCR sequencing, CD4+ T cells and CD8+ T cells were sorted from peripheral blood as separate populations. The trim is 4 bases for V and 4 bases for J, with a gap of 16 bases between the germline ends. CDR1 and CDR2, looked up from the germline V gene, are MNHEY and SVGAGI. Inclusive of the bounding cysteine and phenylalanine, the CDR3 is 15 residues long. The CDR3 DNA has 45 bases and is translated from base 1.

Genomic DNA was extracted from sorted cells for sequencing of the TCRbeta CDR3 region. The immunoSEQ Assay was used to sequence the TCRbeta CDR3 regions. The source is immuneACCESS, and TCRdb retained only in-frame sequences with V and J called. Part of the clones is not carried over; for the studies checked, unresolved V genes explain less than half of this, and the remainder is unexplained. For this sample the table gives tens of thousands of clones, of which 86% were detected only once. The ten largest clones capture around 1.2% of the sample. The material was CD4+ or CD8+ T cells sorted from blood, obtained in a trial of the OX40 agonist ivuxolimab. Recombination connected TRBV6-5 to TRBJ2-5; the D gene cannot be resolved beyond TRBD1 or TRBD2, each matching 5 bases. This receptor was taken from an adult with an advanced solid tumor such as melanoma, head and neck, liver or kidney cancer. The CDR3 is CASSSLGELGETQYF. The DNA sequence follows: TGTGCCAGCAGTTCTCTGGGGGAGCTGGGAGAGACCCAGTACTTC.